Listed below are T cell receptor beta chains from one sample, sequenced in a study of CD8+ T cells in alopecia areata. TCRdb's table, derived via immunoSEQ multiplex PCR, lists solely in-frame clones and lacks some. The sample lists nearly 200,000 clones, 58% occurring once. Sequencing was performed on CD4+ T cells sorted from blood, taken at week 24, from a patient treated with tofacitinib. These receptors came from a human donor with alopecia areata. Each CDR3 is given with its conserved first and last residue. The D gene is left open where the match is weak. The size field is filled for only some rows; it gives once, few, many or a size class.

CDR3 DNA	CDR3 protein	clone size	D gene	V gene	J gene
TGTGCCAGCAGCCCACAGCGGGATAGGGGTGAGCAGTTCTTC	CASSPQRDRGEQFF	few	TRBD2	TRBV7-7	TRBJ2-1
TGTGCCAGCAGCTTATTAGGGGGCGAGTGGTATGGCTACACCTTC	CASSLLGGEWYGYTF	NA	TRBD1	TRBV7-2	TRBJ1-2
TGTGCCAGCAGTGAAGGGCAGGGGGCCGCCTACAATGAGCAGTTCTTC	CASSEGQGAAYNEQFF	NA	TRBD1	TRBV6-1	TRBJ2-1
TGCAGCGTTGTCGAGCTAGCGGGGGTCAATGAGCAGTTCTTC	CSVVELAGVNEQFF	NA	TRBD2	TRBV29-1	TRBJ2-1
TGTGCCAGCAGCTGGATCAGGCCCCCCGGGCAGGATGAGCAGTTCTTC	CASSWIRPPGQDEQFF	NA	NA	TRBV7-8	TRBJ2-1
TGCGCCAGCAGTCAACGACGGACGGGCCAAGAGACCCAGTACTTC	CASSQRRTGQETQYF	NA	NA	TRBV23-1	TRBJ2-5
TGTGCCACCCGGGACCAGCGGGTGCGGGTGAATGAGCAGTTCTTC	CATRDQRVRVNEQFF	few	NA	TRBV19	TRBJ2-1
TGCGCCAGCAGCCAAGATCCTCCAGGCCTGAATGAAAAACTGTTTTTT	CASSQDPPGLNEKLFF	once	NA	TRBV4-1	TRBJ1-4
TGTGCCAGCAGCTTAGTTCCCTCTCCCACAGATACGCAGTATTTT	CASSLVPSPTDTQYF	few	NA	TRBV13	TRBJ2-3
TGCGCCAGCAGCTTGGTCGGCCGCGAAAAACTGTTTTTT	CASSLVGREKLFF	once	NA	TRBV5-1	TRBJ1-4
TGTGCCAGCAGCTATGCCGGCAACCAAGAGACCCAGTACTTC	CASSYAGNQETQYF	NA	NA	TRBV5-6	TRBJ2-5
TGTGCCAGCAGCTTATCATGGGGGCAGACCAATGAGCAGTTCTTC	CASSLSWGQTNEQFF	NA	NA	TRBV7-8	TRBJ2-1
TGTGCCAGCAGCTTAGTTGGGGGATCCCACTCTGGGGCCAACGTCCTGACTTTC	CASSLVGGSHSGANVLTF	NA	NA	TRBV7-2	TRBJ2-6
TGTGCCAGCAGCTTATCCCCCCAGGATGAGCAGTTCTTC	CASSLSPQDEQFF	few	NA	TRBV11-2	TRBJ2-1
TGCAGCGTCGGGACAGGGAGGCCTTTGAACACTGAAGCTTTCTTT	CSVGTGRPLNTEAFF	few	TRBD1	TRBV29-1	TRBJ1-1
TGTGCCAGCAGCTTCGACAAGGCCAGGGGCGAGCAGTACTTC	CASSFDKARGEQYF	NA	NA	TRBV7-2	TRBJ2-7
TGTGCCAGCAGCTCAGGGCTAGCGAATCAAGATACGCAGTATTTT	CASSSGLANQDTQYF	many	NA	TRBV7-2	TRBJ2-3
TGCAGCGTACGAGTGGGACAGTTTGGCTACACCTTC	CSVRVGQFGYTF	NA	TRBD1	TRBV29-1	TRBJ1-2
TGTGCCTGGAGTGTAAAGCTCGGATTCTATGGCTACACCTTC	CAWSVKLGFYGYTF	once	NA	TRBV30	TRBJ1-2
TGTGCCAGCAGGTCGAAGGGGATTAACTATGGCTACACCTTC	CASRSKGINYGYTF	few	NA	TRBV2	TRBJ1-2
TGCGCCAGCAGCCAGGGGACTAGCGGGGGGAACACAGATACGCAGTATTTT	CASSQGTSGGNTDTQYF	NA	TRBD2	TRBV5-1	TRBJ2-3
TGTGCCAGCAGTTCCCCGCAAACGCCGTCCGATACGCAGTATTTT	CASSSPQTPSDTQYF	NA	NA	TRBV28	TRBJ2-3
TGTGCCAGCAGTGTAGGGACTAGCGGGCGAGGAGATACGCAGTATTTT	CASSVGTSGRGDTQYF	NA	TRBD2	TRBV6-1	TRBJ2-3
TGTGCCAGCAGTGATACAGGGGGTAACGAGCAGTACTTC	CASSDTGGNEQYF	NA	TRBD1	TRBV25-1	TRBJ2-7
TGTGCCAGCAGTTTGGGAGTCAACAATGAGCAGTTCTTC	CASSLGVNNEQFF	few	NA	TRBV7-2	TRBJ2-1
TGTGCCAGCAGCGACGGGACAGGGGATCCCTACGAGCAGTACTTC	CASSDGTGDPYEQYF	once	TRBD1	TRBV9	TRBJ2-7
TGTGCCAGCAGCCAAGAGGACGAGCAGTACTTC	CASSQEDEQYF	once	NA	TRBV4-2	TRBJ2-7
TGTGCCAGCAGTTACGGAGGGAGCACAGATACGCAGTATTTT	CASSYGGSTDTQYF	NA	NA	TRBV6-6	TRBJ2-3
TGTGCCTGGAGTGGGTCGGGAGGGGATCAAGGGCAGTACTTC	CAWSGSGGDQGQYF	NA	TRBD2	TRBV30	TRBJ2-7
TGTGCCTGGAGCAGGACTAGCAGGGCAGATACGCAGTATTTT	CAWSRTSRADTQYF	once	TRBD2	TRBV30	TRBJ2-3
TGCGCCAGCAGCCAACCTAGCCGGGACAGGGGTGGAAAACTGTTTTTT	CASSQPSRDRGGKLFF	NA	TRBD1	TRBV4-1	TRBJ1-4
TGCAGCGTGGAGATGGCGGGGTACACTGAAGCTTTCTTT	CSVEMAGYTEAFF	NA	NA	TRBV29-1	TRBJ1-1
TGCGCCAGCAGCTCCTTAGCGGGAGGAGGTATAGATACGCAGTATTTT	CASSSLAGGGIDTQYF	NA	TRBD2	TRBV5-1	TRBJ2-3
TGTGCCAGCAGCTCTTTGACGGACACAGATACGCAGTATTTT	CASSSLTDTDTQYF	few	NA	TRBV7-3	TRBJ2-3
TGCAGCGTTGATGGGGGTGGTGGGGACGAGCAGTACTTC	CSVDGGGGDEQYF	NA	NA	TRBV29-1	TRBJ2-7
TGTGCCAGCAGCTTACCGAGAGGGGGCGCTACTCCCAGCACAGATACGCAGTATTTT	CASSLPRGGATPSTDTQYF	few	TRBD1	TRBV7-8	TRBJ2-3
TGTGCCACCAGCAGAGATGTCGCGGGAGAAACAGATACGCAGTATTTT	CATSRDVAGETDTQYF	NA	TRBD2	TRBV15	TRBJ2-3
TGCAGCGCACTTGCAGACTCCAATGAAAAACTGTTTTTT	CSALADSNEKLFF	NA	NA	TRBV29-1	TRBJ1-4
TGTGCCAGCAGCTTAAGGACAGGGAAGGGCGACACTGAAGCTTTCTTT	CASSLRTGKGDTEAFF	NA	TRBD1	TRBV13	TRBJ1-1
TGTGCCAGCAGTTCTAGCGGGAGAAGGACAGATACGCAGTATTTT	CASSSSGRRTDTQYF	once	TRBD2	TRBV28	TRBJ2-3
TGCGCCAGCAGCTTGGAAACCCGAGGGGATACGCAGTATTTT	CASSLETRGDTQYF	NA	NA	TRBV5-1	TRBJ2-3